The rows below give T cell receptor beta chains drawn from one sample of a study of CD8 T cells in Susac syndrome. TCRdb re-derived calls from the immunoSEQ multiplex PCR reads in MiXCR, one entry per CDR3 protein. The sample yields about 180,000 distinct CDR3 sequences, about 95% seen once. The material sequenced was CD8+ T cells from PBMCs. Receptor source: a human donor with multiple sclerosis. Each CDR3 is given with its conserved first and last residue. The D gene is left open where the match is weak. The size of a clone is reported for some rows only, either as once, few or many, or as a class for expanded clones.

>TRBV3-1|.|TRBJ2-3|.
CASSQWASQGVSDTQYF
TGTGCCAGCAGCCAATGGGCAAGTCAAGGTGTATCAGATACGCAGTATTTT
>TRBV5-6|.|TRBJ2-2|.
CASSLAYTGELFF
TGTGCCAGCAGCTTGGCATACACCGGGGAGCTGTTTTTT
>TRBV9|.|TRBJ2-3|.
CASSARSRDEGTDTQYF
TGTGCCAGCAGCGCACGCTCCCGGGACGAAGGGACAGATACGCAGTATTTT
>TRBV15|.|TRBJ1-2|TRBD1
CATKDREYYGYTF
TGTGCCACCAAGGACAGGGAATACTATGGCTACACCTTC
>TRBV24-1|.|TRBJ1-5|.
CATPTSDQPQHF
TGTGCCACCCCAACATCGGATCAGCCCCAGCATTTT
>TRBV29-1|.|TRBJ1-4|.
CSVTGTLNEKLFF
TGCAGCGTTACAGGGACCCTGAATGAAAAACTGTTTTTT
>TRBV20-1|.|TRBJ1-1|TRBD1
CSAREGATEAFF
TGCAGTGCTCGAGAGGGGGCCACTGAAGCTTTCTTT
>TRBV2|.|TRBJ2-7|TRBD1
CASSAWGSGTGTYEQYF
TGTGCCAGCAGCGCTTGGGGGTCTGGGACAGGAACCTACGAGCAGTACTTC
>TRBV12-3/TRBV12-4|.|TRBJ2-5|TRBD1
CASSLRGRETQYF
TGTGCCAGCAGTTTGAGGGGGCGGGAGACCCAGTACTTC
>TRBV9|once|TRBJ2-5|TRBD2
CASSVGTSGRPGTQYF
TGTGCCAGCAGCGTGGGAACTAGCGGGAGGCCAGGGACCCAGTACTTC
>TRBV7-9|.|TRBJ2-3|.
CASSTTTDTQYF
TGTGCCAGCAGCACAACTACAGATACGCAGTATTTT
>TRBV2|.|TRBJ2-7|.
CASSGVGQYF
TGTGCCAGCAGTGGCGTGGGGCAGTACTTC
>TRBV29-1|once|TRBJ1-2|.
CSVDYADNYGYTF
TGCAGCGTTGATTATGCAGACAACTATGGCTACACCTTC
>TRBV15|.|TRBJ2-5|TRBD1
CATSIESGTGKETQYF
TGTGCCACCAGCATTGAGTCGGGGACAGGGAAAGAGACCCAGTACTTC
>TRBV3-1|.|TRBJ1-1|.
CASSPTTGWEAFF
TGTGCCAGCAGCCCAACAACAGGGTGGGAAGCTTTCTTT
>TRBV29-1|few|TRBJ2-7|TRBD1
CSVDRPGQGDEQYF
TGCAGCGTTGACCGACCGGGACAGGGCGACGAGCAGTACTTC
>TRBV10-3|.|TRBJ1-1|.
CAISEGSFEAFF
TGTGCCATCAGTGAGGGGTCATTTGAAGCTTTCTTT
>TRBV4-2|.|TRBJ1-1|.
CASSQEPGIRNTEAFF
TGTGCCAGCAGCCAAGAACCAGGGATAAGGAACACTGAAGCTTTCTTT
>TRBV4-2|.|TRBJ1-5|.
CASSQDRTGNKPQHF
TGTGCCAGCAGCCAAGATCGGACGGGCAATAAGCCCCAGCATTTT
>TRBV20-1|.|TRBJ2-3|.
CSARGRGRTDTQYF
TGCAGTGCTAGAGGCCGCGGGCGGACAGATACGCAGTATTTT
>TRBV12-3/TRBV12-4|.|TRBJ2-2|.
CASSLGPGILGGELFF
TGTGCCAGCAGTTTAGGTCCGGGGATTCTAGGCGGGGAGCTGTTTTTT
>TRBV7-6|.|TRBJ2-7|.
CASSLAEGSDEQYF
TGTGCCAGCAGCTTAGCGGAAGGGTCAGACGAGCAGTACTTC
>TRBV28|.|TRBJ2-3|.
CASSFLGVGDTQYF
TGTGCCAGCAGTTTCCTGGGGGTTGGTGATACGCAGTATTTT
>TRBV20-1|.|TRBJ2-7|.
CSAVRTASYEQYF
TGCAGTGCGGTGAGGACAGCCTCCTACGAGCAGTACTTC
>TRBV5-1|.|TRBJ2-3|.
CASSPAPFTDTQYF
TGCGCCAGCTCTCCAGCGCCGTTCACAGATACGCAGTATTTT
>TRBV3-1|once|TRBJ2-1|TRBD2
CASSEGASGSNNEQFF
TGTGCCAGCAGTGAAGGGGCTAGCGGGAGTAACAATGAGCAGTTCTTC
>TRBV12-5|.|TRBJ2-1|.
CASSEEQFF
TGTGCTTCCTCGGAGGAGCAGTTCTTC
>TRBV4-1|.|TRBJ1-1|.
CASSQVGRQYSEAFF
TGCGCCAGCAGCCAAGTCGGGCGACAGTATTCTGAAGCTTTCTTT
>TRBV27|.|TRBJ2-1|.
CASGTPWLASDEQFF
TGTGCCAGCGGAACCCCCTGGCTAGCTTCGGATGAGCAGTTCTTC
>TRBV27|once|TRBJ2-3|.
CASSNHPGATNTDTQYF
TGTGCCAGCAGTAACCACCCGGGGGCCACAAACACAGATACGCAGTATTTT
>TRBV4-1|.|TRBJ1-1|.
CASSLGGATEAFF
TGCGCCAGCAGCCTGGGGGGGGCCACTGAAGCTTTCTTT
>TRBV12-3/TRBV12-4|.|TRBJ2-7|TRBD2
CASSFASGYEQYF
TGTGCCAGCAGTTTCGCTAGCGGCTACGAGCAGTACTTC
>TRBV28|.|TRBJ2-7|.
CASRQTYEQYF
TGTGCCAGCAGGCAAACCTACGAGCAGTACTTC
>TRBV29-1|.|TRBJ1-1|TRBD1
CGTGDAEAFF
TGCGGTACAGGGGACGCTGAAGCTTTCTTT
>TRBV12-3/TRBV12-4|.|TRBJ2-7|.
CASSLLRNGEQYF
TGTGCCAGCAGCCTCCTTCGGAATGGGGAGCAGTACTTC
>TRBV23-1|.|TRBJ1-6|.
CASSQSDGGIVLNSPLHF
TGCGCCAGCAGTCAATCTGACGGTGGAATAGTTCTAAATTCACCCCTCCACTTT
>TRBV5-1|.|TRBJ2-7|.
CASSLRQGGVYEQYF
TGCGCCAGCAGCTTGCGGCAGGGGGGAGTCTACGAGCAGTACTTC
>TRBV7-2|.|TRBJ2-5|.
CASRGVGTQYF
TGTGCCAGCAGGGGGGTTGGTACCCAGTACTTC
>TRBV28|.|TRBJ2-7|.
CASSLAGSYNEQYF
TGTGCCAGCAGTTTAGCCGGGTCCTACAACGAGCAGTACTTC
>TRBV4-1|.|TRBJ2-1|.
CASSQGGGNNEQFF
TGCGCCAGCAGCCAAGGGGGCGGAAACAATGAGCAGTTCTTC
>TRBV7-9|.|TRBJ2-1|TRBD2
CASSTLAGGPRDEQFF
TGTGCCAGCAGCACACTAGCGGGAGGGCCTAGAGATGAGCAGTTCTTC
>TRBV6-6|.|TRBJ2-7|TRBD1
CASSLSTGFNEQYF
TGTGCCAGCAGTTTATCGACAGGGTTCAACGAGCAGTACTTC
>TRBV15|.|TRBJ2-5|TRBD2
CATSREGRGWETQYF
TGTGCCACCAGCAGAGAGGGGAGGGGTTGGGAGACCCAGTACTTC
>TRBV2|.|TRBJ2-3|.
CARESDTQYF
TGTGCCAGAGAATCAGATACGCAGTATTTT
>TRBV6-5|.|TRBJ2-2|.
CASSHGRDRELFF
TGTGCCAGCAGCCACGGCCGGGACAGGGAGCTGTTTTTT
>TRBV29-1|.|TRBJ2-7|TRBD2
CSVEGLAGVYEQYF
TGCAGCGTGGAGGGACTAGCGGGAGTCTACGAGCAGTACTTC
>TRBV2|.|TRBJ1-2|.
CASTGRDGYTF
TGTGCCAGCACAGGGAGGGATGGCTACACCTTC
>TRBV23-1|.|TRBJ2-5|.
CASSQCPTGTPMETQYF
TGCGCCAGCAGTCAATGCCCCACCGGGACGCCTATGGAGACCCAGTACTTC
>TRBV2|.|TRBJ2-1|.
CASSEPGWANSYNEQFF
TGTGCCAGCAGTGAACCTGGTTGGGCGAACTCCTACAATGAGCAGTTCTTC
>TRBV5-1|.|TRBJ2-7|TRBD2
CASSPTSGGEQYF
TGCGCCAGCAGCCCGACTAGCGGGGGCGAGCAGTACTTC